This TCR beta chain is from a study of blood T cell repertoires in COVID-19. Study-wide background: COVID-19 samples collected from the United States, Italy and Spain covered acute and convalescent phases. Sources were T cells, B-cell-depleted T cells, or PBMCs; the material itself was cDNA or gDNA.

Per the germline V gene, CDR1 is KGHDR and CDR2 is SFDVKD. Unmatched junction bases numbered 6, after V lost 4 bases and J lost 7 bases. The CDR3 runs to 15 residues. This clone was observed once. The protocol was immunoSEQ multiplex PCR, while the TCRdb copy is restricted to in-frame clones and leaves out a portion. In the table there are around 11,000 clones, 87% of which are singletons. The source of this sequence is a young man with active or convalescent COVID-19. Source material: peripheral blood. The chain recombines TRBV24-1 with TRBJ1-4, with TRBD1 identical over 9 bases. The CDR3 nucleotides read TGTGCCACCAGTGACCTGACAGGGGGGCCTGAAAAACTGTTTTTT. Amino acids: CATSDLTGGPEKLFF.